The T cell receptor (beta chain) described here comes from a study of PD-1 blockade in classical Hodgkin lymphoma. Study context: Every 2 weeks, patients had 3 mg/kg nivolumab intravenously.

Concerning this clone itself: Its antigen is unknown.

Per the germline V gene, CDR1 is GTSNPN and CDR2 is SVGIG (reference sequence). This CDR3 has 12 amino acids. The germline V and J ends were trimmed by 2 bases and 5 bases, with 6 bases remaining between them. Each patient experienced a relapse that followed autologous stem cell transplantation, and brentuximab vedotin exposure varied. The repertoire was sequenced with immunoSEQ multiplex PCR; TCRdb's copy has only in-frame clones and lacks some. Of 35,000 to 40,000 clones in the sample, almost 90% were seen once. Findings and caveats of the study: CD4+ but not CD8+ TCR diversity rose significantly by C4D1. When set against healthy donors, newly diagnosed patients were reported to show lower baseline TCR diversity.

This clonotype was sampled from a human donor with classical Hodgkin lymphoma. The sample consisted of peripheral blood mononuclear cells (PBMCs), taken before the second cycle of nivolumab. V is TRBV30 and J is TRBJ2-2, with D uncertain. The CDR3 DNA follows: TGTGCCTGGAGTCCATATACCGGGGAGCTGTTTTTT. Amino acids: CAWSPYTGELFF.